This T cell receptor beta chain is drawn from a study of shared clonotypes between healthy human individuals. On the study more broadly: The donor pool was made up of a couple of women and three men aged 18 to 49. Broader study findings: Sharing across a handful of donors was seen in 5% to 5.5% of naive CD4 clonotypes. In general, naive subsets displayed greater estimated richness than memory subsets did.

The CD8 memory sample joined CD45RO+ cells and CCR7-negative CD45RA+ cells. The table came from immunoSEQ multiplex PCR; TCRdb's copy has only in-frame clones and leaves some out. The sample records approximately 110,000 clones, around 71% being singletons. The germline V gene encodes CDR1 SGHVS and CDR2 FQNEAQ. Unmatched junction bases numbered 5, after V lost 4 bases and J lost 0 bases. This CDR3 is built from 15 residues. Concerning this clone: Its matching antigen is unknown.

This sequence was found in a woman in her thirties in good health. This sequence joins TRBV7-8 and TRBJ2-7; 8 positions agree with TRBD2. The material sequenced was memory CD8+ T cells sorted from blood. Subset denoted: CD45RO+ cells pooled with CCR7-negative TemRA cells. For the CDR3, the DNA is TGTGCCAGCAGCTATGCGGGAGGACCCTCCTACGAGCAGTACTTC. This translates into CASSYAGGPSYEQYF.